One sample yielded the 19 T cell receptor beta chains listed below, sequenced in a study of blood T cells in healthy people across ages. A J-beta primer mix and a sample-barcoded 5' primer were used in a second PCR of roughly 6 to 11 cycles. TCRdb reprocessed the 5' RACE reads via MiXCR and lists one record per CDR3 protein. This table has around 800,000 distinct CDR3 sequences, around a quarter appearing once. The data also belong to a second study, concerning T cells of mothers and their children.

Sequencing was carried out using blood. These receptors were obtained from a boy under 18 in good health.

The chain carries TRBV24-1 and TRBJ2-1; no clear D. Germline CDR1 is KGHDR and CDR2 is SFDVKD. V dropped 3 bases and J dropped 0 bases, with 11 bases sitting between them. The CDR3 sequence is 16 residues long. CDR3 sequence: CATSDEGRSSYNEQFF. Written as DNA, the CDR3 is TGTGCCACCAGTGATGAAGGCAGGAGCTCCTACAATGAGCAGTTCTTC.

This clonotype was counted only a few times. This chain links TRBV20-1 with TRBJ1-4; maybe TRBD1 (5 bases). From germline, CDR1 is DFQATT and CDR2 SNEGSKA (reference sequence). The length of the CDR3 is 11 residues. V was cut by 6 bases and J by 4 bases, with 6 bases left in between. This CDR3 is CSAGDNEKLFF. CDR3 coding DNA: TGCAGTGCGGGGGATAATGAAAAACTGTTTTTT.

This clonotype was seen once. The rearrangement joins TRBV6-1 to TRBJ2-1; 9 positions agree with TRBD1. The germline gives CDR1 MNHNS, CDR2 SASEGT. Trimming took 0 bases from V and 1 from J; bases not matched to a gene: 10. The CDR3 contains 19 residues. The CDR3 spells CASSEAWTGVVRSYNEQFF. The CDR3 coding sequence is TGTGCCAGCAGTGAAGCGTGGACAGGGGTAGTGAGGTCCTACAATGAGCAGTTCTTC.

In DNA, the CDR3 is TGCAGCGTGAGGGGGTCATGGGACTACGAGCAGTACTTC. Its protein product is CSVRGSWDYEQYF. The chain joins TRBV29-1 to TRBJ2-1, with a weak D call TRBD1 (6 bases). Matching the DNA end better, TRBJ2-7 makes the J call doubtful. The germline V gene encodes CDR1 SQVTM and CDR2 ANQGSEA. The CDR3 totals 13 residues.

V usage is TRBV10-3 and J usage is TRBJ2-7; D is undetermined. V was pared by 6 bases and J by 0 bases, with 15 bases between. Germline V gene data show CDR1 as ENHRY and CDR2 as SYGVKD. This CDR3 contains 15 residues. CDR3 sequence: CAIRDESGTSYEQYF. The CDR3 region has the DNA TGTGCCATCAGAGATGAGTCAGGCACCTCCTACGAGCAGTACTTC.

The CDR3 DNA reads TGTGCCAGCAGCCAACCCAGGGTATGGGAGACCCAGTACTTC. As protein: CASSQPRVWETQYF. The chain couples TRBV6-6 to TRBJ2-5, with D possibly matching TRBD1 (5 bases). The germline CDR1 and CDR2 sequences are MNHNY and SVGAGI (reference sequence). V was shortened by 6 bases and J by 5 bases, with 16 bases between the two germline ends. The CDR3 extends over 14 amino acids.

A few counts support this clonotype. One junction end does not reproduce the germline sequence, and a read error may be involved. In DNA form, the CDR3 reads TGCAGAGCTAGTCGTCAGGGGAATGAAAAACTGTTTTTT. Its protein product is CRASRQGNEKLFF. This chain uses TRBV20-1 with TRBJ1-4; possibly TRBD1 for D (6 bases). The germline V gene encodes CDR1 DFQATT and CDR2 SNEGSKA (reference sequence). The CDR3 runs to 13 residues.

The chain carries TRBV15 and TRBJ2-5, with 14 bases fitting TRBD2. Germline V gene lookup returns CDR1 LNHNV and CDR2 YYDKDF (reference sequence). The length of the CDR3 is 18 residues. V shed 0 bases, J shed 5 bases, and the junction held 8 bases outside the gene matches. The CDR3 loop is CATSRDSRTSGGLETQYF. Here the CDR3 DNA reads TGTGCCACCAGCAGAGATAGTCGGACTAGCGGGGGGTTGGAGACCCAGTACTTC.

V usage is TRBV20-1 and J usage is TRBJ2-3; 12 nucleotides match TRBD1. The CDR3 runs to 15 residues. J lost 3 bases, V lost 5 bases, and 6 bases had no gene match. Germline CDR1 and CDR2: DFQATT and SNEGSKA (reference sequence). CDR3 amino acids: CSAPPGQGATDTQYF. The CDR3 DNA reads TGCAGTGCTCCTCCGGGACAGGGGGCGACAGATACGCAGTATTTT.

V gene TRBV7-9 combines with J gene TRBJ2-6; D unresolved. Germline V gene sequence: CDR1 SEHNR, CDR2 FQNEAQ (reference sequence). V was clipped by 1 base and J by 0 bases, with 16 bases between them. The CDR3 covers 19 residues. The CDR3, as DNA: TGTGCCAGCAGCTTAGATCCCCGTTCCCGCGCCTCTGGGGCCAACGTCCTGACTTTC. Encoded protein: CASSLDPRSRASGANVLTF.

This clonotype was detected a few times. The CDR3 protein is CASSLAGTRVGTQYF. CDR3 DNA sequence: TGCGCCAGCAGCTTGGCCGGGACTAGGGTAGGGACCCAGTACTTC. The chain carries TRBV5-1 and TRBJ2-5, with TRBD2 matching over 8 bases. Looked up from germline, CDR1 is SGHRS and CDR2 is YFSETQ. The CDR3 consists of 15 residues. V gave up 0 bases and J gave up 7 bases; unmatched junction bases: 8.

This clonotype was observed a few times. This chain uses TRBV4-2 with TRBJ1-1, with 7 bases aligning to TRBD1. Trimming at V came to 4 bases and at J to 0 bases, leaving 11 bases not matched to a gene. Germline CDR1 and CDR2: LGHNA and YNFKEQ. CDR3 length: 17 residues. The CDR3 is CASSLRGDSIMNTEAFF. CDR3 DNA sequence: TGTGCCAGCAGCCTCAGGGGGGACAGCATAATGAACACTGAAGCTTTCTTT.

The chain is built from TRBV6-5 and TRBJ1-1; D is uncertain. The CDR3 is made up of 13 amino acids. V was cut by 10 bases and J by 1 base, with 13 bases left in between. The V gene's germline CDR1 is MNHEY and CDR2 SVGAGI. The CDR3 loop is CATGRGGNTEAFF. CDR3 coding DNA: TGTGCCACCGGACGAGGAGGGAACACTGAAGCTTTCTTT.

Points on this clonotype: One junction end does not reproduce the germline sequence, and a read error may be involved. The chain has TRBV5-1 and TRBJ1-4, with TRBD1 matching 7 bases. CDR1 SGHRS and CDR2 YFSETQ come from the germline V gene. The CDR3 loop spans 14 amino acids. CDR3: CATSLGQENGKLFF. The CDR3 DNA reads as TGCGCCACCAGCTTAGGACAGGAGAATGGAAAACTGTTTTTT.

This clonotype appeared a few times. This rearrangement joins TRBV29-1 to TRBJ1-1; 10 bases match TRBD1. The germline CDR1 and CDR2 sequences are SQVTM and ANQGSEA. V shed 2 bases and J 1 base; nucleotides not matched to a gene: 7. The CDR3 is made up of 16 amino acids. CDR3 region: CSVEPGQGPKNTEAFF. The CDR3 bases are TGCAGCGTTGAACCGGGACAGGGGCCCAAGAACACTGAAGCTTTCTTT.

This clonotype was observed a handful of times. The rearrangement uses TRBV5-8 and TRBJ2-5, with D unclear. The better agreement between TRBJ2-1 and the DNA end casts doubt on the J call. There are 10 residues in the CDR3. In germline, CDR1 is SGHTS, CDR2 YDEGEE. The CDR3 region has the DNA TGTGCCAGCAGCGCCCTTGAGCAGTTCTTC. Translation: CASSALEQFF.

The chain couples TRBV5-1 to TRBJ2-1, with D perhaps matching TRBD2 (5 bases). The V end was cut by 4 bases, the J end by 6 bases, with 26 bases between. The CDR3 has 18 residues. The germline V gene has CDR1 SGHRS and CDR2 YFSETQ. The CDR3 sequence is CASSPYSTLALPGNEQFF. The CDR3, as DNA: TGCGCCAGCAGCCCCTACTCCACGCTAGCTCTCCCGGGCAATGAGCAGTTCTTC.

The chain joins TRBV3-1 to TRBJ2-7; D may match TRBD1 or TRBD2 (5 bases each). The CDR3 is 16 residues long. Germline CDR1 reads LGHDT; CDR2 reads YNNKEL (reference sequence). V lost 0 bases and J lost 4, with 16 bases in between. In DNA, the CDR3 is TGTGCCAGCAGCCAAGATTACCAGGGACGAGGATACGAGCAGTACTTC. Amino acid sequence: CASSQDYQGRGYEQYF.

This chain links TRBV11-2 with TRBJ2-4; D may match TRBD1 or TRBD2 (5 bases each). The CDR3 has 13 residues. Trimming pared 3 bases from V and 8 bases from J, leaving 11 bases between. CDR1 and CDR2 (germline): SGHAT, FQNNGV. Here the CDR3 reads CASSLTQEDIQYF. CDR3 DNA sequence: TGTGCCAGCAGCTTGACACAGGAGGACATTCAGTACTTC.